The 18 T cell receptor beta chains listed next were all sequenced from one sample in a study of response to subunit inactivated influenza vaccine. Via MiXCR, TCRdb re-called the RT-PCR reads, giving one row per CDR3 protein. The sample has just under 250,000 distinct CDR3 sequences, more than 9% seen once; the top ten hold over 6.5%. Source: non-naive T cells sorted from PBMCs, taken around 15 days before vaccination. The receptors were sampled from a middle-aged man who received an inactivated influenza vaccine.

This clonotype came up many times. This sequence joins TRBV20-1 and TRBJ2-3, with 7 bases fitting TRBD2. J was trimmed by 0 bases and V by 5 bases; bases with no gene match: 14. Germline V gives CDR1 DFQATT, CDR2 SNEGSKA (reference sequence). CDR3 length: 17 residues. In nucleotides, the CDR3 is TGCAGTGCTGAGGCCCAGGGTGGCGGGGGAAGCACAGATACGCAGTATTTT. Translated, it gives CSAEAQGGGGSTDTQYF.

This clonotype was observed many times. The chain employs TRBV3-1 and TRBJ1-6, with 7 bases fitting TRBD1. CDR1 is LGHDT, CDR2 YNNKEL, per germline (reference sequence). The CDR3 has 17 amino acids. J was trimmed by 6 bases and V by 3 bases; bases with no gene match: 11. The CDR3 DNA follows: TGTGCCAGCAGCCAGTCCTCCGCTAGGACAGGTAATTCACCCCTCCACTTT. This sequence encodes CASSQSSARTGNSPLHF. The full variable domain, its missing parts supplied by reference TRBV3-1 and TRBJ1-6, is DTAVSQTPKYLVTQMGNDKSIKCEQNLGHDTMYWYKQDSKKFLKIMFSYNNKELIINETVPNRFSPKSPDKAHLNLHINSLELGDSAVYFCASSQSSARTGNSPLHFGNGTRLTVT.

The chain links TRBV6-2 or TRBV6-3 to TRBJ2-3; TRBD1 aligns across 7 bases. Germline lookup yields CDR1 MNHEY and CDR2 SVGEGT. This CDR3 has 15 residues. V lost 5 bases to trimming and J lost 4 bases; unmatched junction nucleotides: 9. The CDR3 region is CASSHRTGTADTQYF. The CDR3 region has the DNA TGTGCCAGCAGTCATAGGACAGGTACGGCAGATACGCAGTATTTT.

This clonotype was observed many times. This chain links TRBV6-5 with TRBJ1-4, with 7 bases lining up with TRBD1. The CDR3 is 12 residues long. CDR1 is MNHEY and CDR2 is SVGAGI in the germline V gene. V lost 6 bases to trimming and J lost 6 bases; unmatched junction nucleotides: 1. The DNA of the CDR3 is TGTGCCAGCAGAACAGGGGATGAAAAACTGTTTTTT. This sequence encodes CASRTGDEKLFF.

Notes on this clonotype: This may stem from a read error, because a much larger clone lies one nucleotide away. The chain employs TRBV3-1 and TRBJ2-2; TRBD1 aligns across 7 bases. Per germline, CDR1 LGHDT and CDR2 YNNKEL (reference sequence). V trimming: 6 bases; J trimming: 5 bases; junction bases outside the gene matches: 3. This CDR3 has 13 amino acids. The CDR3 DNA sequence: TGTGCCAGCAGGAAACAGGGGACCGGGGAGCTGTTTTTT. It is translated as CASRKQGTGELFF.

This clonotype was recorded a few times. CDR3 sequence: CASSPTGTPSYEQYF. The CDR3 nucleotides are TGTGCCAGCTCACCGACAGGGACCCCTTCCTACGAGCAGTACTTC. The chain joins TRBV18 to TRBJ2-7, with 7 bases matching TRBD1. Germline-derived CDR1 and CDR2 are KGHSH and LQKENI. This CDR3 has 15 amino acids. V lost 3 bases, J lost 1 base, and 6 bases stayed unmatched.

The V gene is TRBV20-1, the J gene TRBJ1-3, with 8 bases matching TRBD1. V lost 2 bases to trimming and J lost 4 bases; unmatched junction nucleotides: 10. CDR3 length equals 16 residues. From germline, CDR1 is DFQATT and CDR2 SNEGSKA (reference sequence). In nucleotides, the CDR3 is TGCAGTGCTAGACCATCTCCACAGGGGGACGGAAACACCATATATTTT. Translation: CSARPSPQGDGNTIYF.

This clonotype appeared a few times. The chain joins TRBV7-9 to TRBJ1-6; no reliable D call. There are 12 residues in the CDR3. Germline V CDR1 and CDR2: SEHNR, FQNEAQ (reference sequence). Trimming cost V 4 bases and J 10 bases, with 8 bases left between them. The CDR3 sequence: CASSYSLSPLHF. The CDR3 coding sequence is TGTGCCAGCAGCTACAGCTTATCACCCCTCCACTTT.

This clonotype was seen more than once but under ten times. The chain's CDR3 is CASSQAGAAAYGYTF. The CDR3 DNA reads TGTGCCAGCAGCCAAGCTGGGGCAGCAGCCTATGGCTACACCTTC. The chain carries TRBV3-1 and TRBJ1-2; TRBD1 might be the D (5 bases). Trimming left V 1 base short and J 4 bases short, with 13 bases between. The CDR3 is 15 amino acids. Looked up from germline, CDR1 is LGHDT and CDR2 is YNNKEL (reference sequence).

This clonotype was counted a few times. The chain has TRBV6-1 and TRBJ1-1, with a weak D call TRBD1 (5 bases). V was cut by 5 bases and J by 2 bases, with 15 bases left in between. CDR3 length: 15 amino acids. Germline CDR1 reads MNHNS; CDR2 reads SASEGT. DNA for the CDR3: TGTGCCAGCAGTCAACCAGGGTTAGGAAACACTGAAGCTTTCTTT. This translates into CASSQPGLGNTEAFF.

This clonotype has only a few counts. The gene calls are TRBV5-1 and TRBJ2-4, with D possibly matching TRBD1 (6 bases). The CDR3 has 14 residues. V was trimmed by 3 bases and J by 0 bases, leaving 7 bases between them. Germline assignment: CDR1 SGHRS and CDR2 YFSETQ. In nucleotides, the CDR3 is TGCGCCAGCAGCTCACAGGGAGCCAAAAACATTCAGTACTTC. Its protein product is CASSSQGAKNIQYF.

The rearrangement links TRBV14 to TRBJ2-1; 8 bases agree with TRBD1. The length of the CDR3 is 16 residues. Germline CDR1 and CDR2: SGHDN and FVKESK. After removal of 0 bases from V and 12 bases from J, the junction contained 13 bases not matched to a gene. The CDR3 coding sequence is TGTGCCAGCAGCCAAGAAATCAGGACAGGGCCTCAGGGGCAGTTCTTC. As protein: CASSQEIRTGPQGQFF.

The chain combines TRBV10-3 with TRBJ2-1; TRBD2 matches 14 bases. CDR3 length equals 17 residues. V trimming: 2 bases; J trimming: 4 bases; junction bases outside the gene matches: 4. From germline, CDR1 is ENHRY and CDR2 SYGVKD. The CDR3 DNA reads as TGTGCCATCAGTGAGACCGGACTAGCGGGGGGATACAATGAGCAGTTCTTC. It yields the protein CAISETGLAGGYNEQFF.

The sample holds a few counts of this clonotype. The V gene is TRBV5-1, the J gene TRBJ2-7, with TRBD1 matching 10 bases. V dropped 3 bases and J dropped 1; count of bases not matched to a gene: 4. This CDR3 has 15 amino acids. The germline CDR1 and CDR2 sequences are SGHRS and YFSETQ. CDR3 in amino acids: CASSSGTGVSYEQYF. CDR3 nucleotide sequence: TGCGCCAGCAGCTCAGGGACAGGGGTTTCCTACGAGCAGTACTTC.

This clonotype was recorded at least ten times. The chain uses TRBV4-1 and TRBJ1-2; D is ambiguous. The CDR3 runs 15 residues. The V gene's germline CDR1 is MGHRA and CDR2 YSYEKL. Trimming left V 0 bases short and J 4 bases short, with 12 bases between. This CDR3 is CASSQDPGISYGYTF. The CDR3 region has the DNA TGCGCCAGCAGCCAAGATCCGGGTATAAGCTATGGCTACACCTTC.

This clonotype was recorded at least ten times. This rearrangement joins TRBV7-9 to TRBJ2-7; D perhaps matches TRBD1 (6 bases). The CDR3 has 17 amino acids. Per germline, CDR1 SEHNR and CDR2 FQNEAQ (reference sequence). Trimming removed 1 base from V and 0 bases from J, with 16 bases in between. The CDR3 region has the DNA TGTGCCAGCAGCTTAGGGGGGCCTGGAAGGAGCTCCTACGAGCAGTACTTC. Translating it yields CASSLGGPGRSSYEQYF.

The CDR3 DNA reads TGCAGTGCCGGACCGAGTGGGGAGACCCAGTACTTC. Translated, it gives CSAGPSGETQYF. The chain has TRBV20-1 and TRBJ2-5; D gene ambiguous. The germline gives CDR1 DFQATT, CDR2 SNEGSKA (reference sequence). V was cut by 6 bases and J by 5 bases, with 13 bases left in between. CDR3 length equals 12 residues.

This clonotype occurred a few times. The genes are TRBV29-1 and TRBJ2-7; 7 bases are a match to TRBD2. With 6 bases clipped from V and 5 bases from J, the junction kept 13 bases outside the gene matches. The CDR3 spans 14 residues. Germline V gene sequence: CDR1 SQVTM, CDR2 ANQGSEA. The CDR3 DNA reads TGCAGCGTGCAACGCGGGGGAACTAGGAACGAGCAGTACTTC. Its translation is CSVQRGGTRNEQYF.